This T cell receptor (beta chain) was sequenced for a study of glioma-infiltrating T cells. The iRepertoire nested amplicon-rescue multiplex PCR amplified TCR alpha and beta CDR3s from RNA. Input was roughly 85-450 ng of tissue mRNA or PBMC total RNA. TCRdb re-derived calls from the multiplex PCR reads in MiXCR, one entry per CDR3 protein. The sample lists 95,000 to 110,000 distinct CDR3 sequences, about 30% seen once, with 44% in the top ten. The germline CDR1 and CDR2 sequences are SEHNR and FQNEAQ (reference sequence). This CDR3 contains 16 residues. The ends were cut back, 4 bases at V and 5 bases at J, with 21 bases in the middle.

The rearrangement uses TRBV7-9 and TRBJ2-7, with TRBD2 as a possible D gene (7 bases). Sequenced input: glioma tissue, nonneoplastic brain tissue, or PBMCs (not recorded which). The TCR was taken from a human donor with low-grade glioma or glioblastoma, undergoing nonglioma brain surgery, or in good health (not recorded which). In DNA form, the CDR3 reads TGTGCCAGCAGCTCCACCACCCGGGGGGCAGACCACGAGCAGTACTTC. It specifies CASSSTTRGADHEQYF.